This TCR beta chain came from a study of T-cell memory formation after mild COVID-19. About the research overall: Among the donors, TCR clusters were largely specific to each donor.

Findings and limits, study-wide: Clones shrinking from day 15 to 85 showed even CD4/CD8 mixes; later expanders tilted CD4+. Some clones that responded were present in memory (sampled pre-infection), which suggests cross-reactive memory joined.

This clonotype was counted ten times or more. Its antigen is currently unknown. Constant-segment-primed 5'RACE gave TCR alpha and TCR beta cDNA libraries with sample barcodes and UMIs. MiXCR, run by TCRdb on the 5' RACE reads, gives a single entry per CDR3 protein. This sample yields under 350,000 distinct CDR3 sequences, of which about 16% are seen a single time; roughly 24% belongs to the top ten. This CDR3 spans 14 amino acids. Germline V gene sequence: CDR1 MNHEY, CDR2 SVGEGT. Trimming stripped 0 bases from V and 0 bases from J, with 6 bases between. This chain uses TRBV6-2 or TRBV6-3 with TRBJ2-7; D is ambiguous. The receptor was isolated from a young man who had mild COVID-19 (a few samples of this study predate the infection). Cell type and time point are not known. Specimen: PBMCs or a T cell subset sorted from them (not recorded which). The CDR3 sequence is CASSYSLGSYEQYV. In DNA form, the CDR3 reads TGTGCCAGCAGTTACTCGCTGGGCTCCTACGAGCAGTACGTC.